The 16 T cell receptor beta chains below come from one sample, sequenced in a study of blood T cells in healthy people across ages. Primers used in a second PCR of roughly 7 to 12 cycles were a sample-barcoded 5' primer and a J-beta primer mix. TCRdb re-called the 5' RACE reads with MiXCR, one entry per CDR3 protein. The table includes 1.5 million to 2 million distinct CDR3 sequences, approximately 30% detected once. The source material was blood. The source is a woman aged 30 to 39 in good health.

The chain has TRBV10-2 and TRBJ1-2; the D is unclear. Germline V gene lookup returns CDR1 WSHSY and CDR2 SAAADI. V gave up 0 bases and J gave up 8 bases, with 13 bases separating them. This CDR3 comprises 14 residues. The CDR3 loop is CASSESEGLRGYTF. The CDR3 nucleotides read TGCGCCAGCAGTGAGTCGGAGGGTCTAAGAGGCTACACCTTC.

Here the CDR3 reads CSVVSGMGTGELFF. The CDR3, as DNA: TGCAGCGTGGTTTCGGGGATGGGAACCGGGGAGCTGTTTTTT. The chain has TRBV29-1 and TRBJ2-2; weak D call: TRBD2 (5 bases). CDR1 is SQVTM, CDR2 ANQGSEA, per germline. This CDR3 has 14 residues. Trimming shortened V by 6 bases and J by 5 bases, and 16 bases separated the two germline ends.

This sequence joins TRBV7-9 and TRBJ1-1; D is ambiguous. The CDR3 totals 13 residues. Germline lookup yields CDR1 SEHNR and CDR2 FQNEAQ (reference sequence). V was trimmed by 8 bases and J by 8 bases, leaving 18 bases between them. DNA for the CDR3: TGTGCCAGCGGGAAGATAGAGGCGCTCGAAGCTTTCTTT. This translates into CASGKIEALEAFF.

The chain joins TRBV12-3 or TRBV12-4 to TRBJ1-1; tentative D call: TRBD1 (6 bases). The V end was cut by 6 bases, the J end by 5 bases, with 13 bases between. This CDR3 is built from 13 residues. In DNA, the CDR3 is TGTGCCAGCAGATTCCAGGGGTTGACTGAAGCTTTCTTT. Its protein product is CASRFQGLTEAFF.

The J gene is TRBJ2-5, the V gene TRBV5-1; D is possibly TRBD2 (5 bases). V dropped 3 bases and J dropped 4 bases, with 13 bases sitting between them. Germline loops: CDR1 SGHRS, CDR2 YFSETQ. The CDR3 has 14 residues. The CDR3 region is CASSSDPAGETQYF. The DNA for the CDR3 is TGCGCCAGCAGCTCGGACCCCGCGGGAGAGACCCAGTACTTC.

This clonotype was seen more than once but under ten times. The rearrangement links TRBV24-1 to TRBJ1-1; no clear D gene. Germline-derived CDR1 and CDR2 are KGHDR and SFDVKD. V lost 4 bases and J lost 11, with 10 bases in between. The CDR3 has 11 amino acids. For the CDR3, the DNA is TGTGCCACCAGTGACGGGTTTGGGGCTTTCTTT. It encodes CATSDGFGAFF.

This clonotype has a count of ten or more. The chain recombines TRBV3-1 with TRBJ1-2; D not resolved. The CDR3 contains 15 residues. CDR1 is LGHDT, CDR2 YNNKEL, per germline (reference sequence). V lost 2 bases to trimming and J lost 1 base, with 11 bases between them. The CDR3 region has the DNA TGTGCCAGCAGCCAAACGGGATCCCTTAACTATGGCTACACCTTC. It is translated as CASSQTGSLNYGYTF.

The chain couples TRBV6-5 to TRBJ2-7; D possibly corresponds to TRBD2 (6 bases). V was trimmed by 2 bases and J by 3 bases, leaving 14 bases between them. The CDR3 is 15 amino acids. Per germline, CDR1 MNHEY and CDR2 SVGAGI. This CDR3 is CASSYRRGESYEQYF. The DNA of the CDR3 is TGTGCCAGCAGTTACCGGAGGGGTGAAAGCTACGAGCAGTACTTC.

This clonotype was observed many times. The chain has TRBV7-2 and TRBJ1-2; 8 bases line up with TRBD1. From germline, CDR1 is SGHTA and CDR2 FQGNSA. The CDR3 runs to 14 residues. The trim removed 5 bases at V and 7 bases at J, leaving 9 bases unmatched. The CDR3 nucleotides are TGTGCCAGCAGCAAAGACAGGGGAGGTAGTGGCTACACCTTC. Amino acid sequence: CASSKDRGGSGYTF.

This clonotype was observed many times. This chain links TRBV27 with TRBJ2-5; D is perhaps TRBD2 (6 bases). V lost 4 bases and J lost 1, with 10 bases in between. Germline-derived CDR1 and CDR2 are MNHEY and SMNVEV (reference sequence). This CDR3 comprises 14 residues. Here the CDR3 DNA reads TGTGCCAGCAGTTCGGAGGGGACCCAAGAGACCCAGTACTTC. Protein: CASSSEGTQETQYF.

The rearrangement links TRBV30 to TRBJ2-1, with 10 bases that match TRBD2. Germline V gene lookup returns CDR1 GTSNPN and CDR2 SVGIG (reference sequence). The CDR3 contains 19 residues. V dropped 4 bases and J dropped 5; count of bases not matched to a gene: 20. The CDR3 spells CAWKDQRQGAGGPHNEQFF. CDR3 sequence (DNA): TGTGCCTGGAAGGACCAGAGGCAGGGAGCGGGAGGGCCCCACAATGAGCAGTTCTTC.

This clonotype was recorded many times. This chain links TRBV7-3 with TRBJ2-5; 8 nucleotides align to TRBD1. The CDR3 has 13 residues. Per germline, CDR1 SGHTA and CDR2 FQGTGA. Trimming at V came to 5 bases and at J to 5 bases, leaving 4 bases not matched to a gene. Written as DNA, the CDR3 is TGTGCCAGCAGCGTGGGACAGGAGGAGACCCAGTACTTC. Residues: CASSVGQEETQYF.

The count of this clonotype is one. The J gene is TRBJ1-5, the V gene TRBV6-4; D ambiguous. The CDR3 contains 14 residues. Germline V gene lookup returns CDR1 MRHNA and CDR2 SNTAGT. V gave up 6 bases and J gave up 5 bases, with 14 bases separating them. The chain's CDR3 is CASRVQVLHQPQHF. As DNA, the CDR3 is TGTGCCAGCAGAGTCCAGGTTCTTCATCAGCCCCAGCATTTT.

This chain joins TRBV30 and TRBJ2-1, with 10 nucleotides matching TRBD2. CDR3 size: 16 residues. Germline values: CDR1 GTSNPN, CDR2 SVGIG (reference sequence). V lost 4 bases to trimming and J lost 5 bases; unmatched junction nucleotides: 11. The CDR3 DNA sequence: TGTGCCTGGACCCATCCTTGGACTAGCGGACACAATGAGCAGTTCTTC. It encodes CAWTHPWTSGHNEQFF.

The J gene is TRBJ2-1, the V gene TRBV29-1; TRBD2 matches 10 bases. The CDR3 has 15 residues. CDR1 SQVTM and CDR2 ANQGSEA come from the germline V gene. J was trimmed by 6 bases and V by 5 bases; bases with no gene match: 10. The CDR3 here is CSVSSLAGALNEQFF. The CDR3, as DNA: TGCAGCGTTTCTTCTCTAGCGGGAGCTCTCAATGAGCAGTTCTTC.

CDR3 in DNA: TGTGCCACCAGTGATGGGACCTACCTACCACAAGAGACCCAGTACTTC. It translates to CATSDGTYLPQETQYF. The chain joins TRBV24-1 to TRBJ2-5; the D call may be TRBD1 or TRBD2 (5 bases each). The CDR3 has 16 residues. Germline lookup yields CDR1 KGHDR and CDR2 SFDVKD. V was clipped by 3 bases and J by 2 bases, with 15 bases between them.